This TCR beta chain was sequenced in a study of cytomegalovirus exposure and HLA in healthy donors. Study-level points and caveats: A few CMV-associated chains proved CMV antigen-specific in vitro. The study recorded over 150 TCR beta chains that were cytomegalovirus-associated.

V shed 3 bases and J shed 0 bases, with 12 bases lying between them. From germline, CDR1 is MDHEN and CDR2 SYDVKM. CDR3 length: 16 amino acids. A note on this clone: Its antigen is as yet unknown.

Sequencing was performed with immunoSEQ multiplex PCR; in TCRdb, only in-frame clones are kept and a portion is missing. The sample has about 250,000 clones; roughly 87% are singletons. Sequencing was done on a sample of PBMCs. The J gene is TRBJ1-5, the V gene TRBV28; unclear D gene. The source of this sequence is a man younger than 35 in good health and CMV-seropositive. The DNA for the CDR3 is TGTGCCAGCAGTTTCCGCCAGGTGTATAGCAATCAGCCCCAGCATTTT. It yields the protein CASSFRQVYSNQPQHF.